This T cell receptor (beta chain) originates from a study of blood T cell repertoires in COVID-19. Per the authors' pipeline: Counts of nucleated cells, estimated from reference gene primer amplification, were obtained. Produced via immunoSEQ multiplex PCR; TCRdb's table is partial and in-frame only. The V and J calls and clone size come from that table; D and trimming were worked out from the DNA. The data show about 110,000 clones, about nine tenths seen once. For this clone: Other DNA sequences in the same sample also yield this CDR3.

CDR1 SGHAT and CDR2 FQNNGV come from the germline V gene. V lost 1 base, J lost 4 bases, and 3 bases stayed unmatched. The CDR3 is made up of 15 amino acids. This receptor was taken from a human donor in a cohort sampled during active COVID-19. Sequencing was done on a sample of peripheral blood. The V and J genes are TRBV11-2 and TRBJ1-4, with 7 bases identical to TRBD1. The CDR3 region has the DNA TGTGCCAGCAGCTTAGGGGACAGAGATAATGAAAAACTGTTTTTT. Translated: CASSLGDRDNEKLFF.